Following are 19 T cell receptor beta chains from one sample sequenced in a study of T cell repertoires in aging, cancer and after chemotherapy. Amplification of TCR beta used genomic DNA extracted from peripheral blood. TRB rearrangements spanning V, D and J were amplified using mixed TRB-A/B primers. TCRdb processed the multiplex PCR reads anew with MiXCR; each CDR3 protein has one entry. Counted here are 2,000 or so distinct CDR3 sequences, about 33% occurring once; the ten biggest clones make up over 9%. The sequencing input was blood. All receptors derive from a human donor with a solid tumor.

Written as DNA, the CDR3 is TGCAGTGCTCCCCGGGACAGGGGGCTGGCTAATGAAAAACTGTTTTTT. Its protein is CSAPRDRGLANEKLFF. This chain uses TRBV20-1 with TRBJ1-4, with 12 bases identical to TRBD1. Per germline, CDR1 DFQATT and CDR2 SNEGSKA (reference sequence). Trimming cost V 5 bases and J 3 bases; bases outside gene matches: 7. The CDR3 is made up of 16 amino acids.

This clonotype was observed a few times. This rearrangement joins TRBV20-1 to TRBJ2-1; the D is unclear. Trimming shortened V by 2 bases and J by 16 bases, and 27 bases separated the two germline ends. Germline lookup yields CDR1 DFQATT and CDR2 SNEGSKA (reference sequence). This CDR3 comprises 15 residues. In DNA form, the CDR3 reads TGCAGTGCTAGAACCGCGCACAGTAGCCTACCCATGCAATTCTTC. Translating gives CSARTAHSSLPMQFF.

The genes are TRBV19 and TRBJ1-4; D gene unclear. CDR1 is LNHDA and CDR2 is SQIVND in the germline V gene (reference sequence). CDR3 length: 11 amino acids. V lost 0 bases, J lost 8 bases, and 1 base lay in between. Here the CDR3 reads CASSIEEKLFF. The CDR3 DNA reads as TGTGCCAGTAGTATAGAGGAAAAACTGTTTTTT.

In its sample, this clonotype ranks as large (0.1 to 1%). The V call is TRBV6-5, the J call TRBJ2-3; the D is unclear. The CDR3 extends over 15 amino acids. Per germline, CDR1 MNHEY and CDR2 SVGAGI. V was clipped by 5 bases and J by 1 base, with 13 bases between them. The CDR3: CASSPTPLGTDTQYF. The CDR3, as DNA: TGTGCCAGCAGTCCTACTCCCCTGGGCACAGATACGCAGTATTTT.

Relative to its sample, this clonotype is medium-sized. The rearrangement joins TRBV20-1 to TRBJ2-1; 7 bases line up with TRBD2. V lost 1 base and J lost 2; bases outside the gene matches: 5. CDR3 length equals 15 residues. In germline, CDR1 is DFQATT, CDR2 SNEGSKA (reference sequence). The chain's CDR3 is CSARVGGRAYNEQFF. CDR3 DNA: TGCAGTGCTAGAGTTGGAGGGAGGGCCTACAATGAGCAGTTCTTC.

This clonotype was counted only a few times. The chain recombines TRBV5-3 with TRBJ2-1; the match to TRBD2 covers 9 bases. TRBV5-3 is identified as an open reading frame with a role that is uncertain. CDR3 length: 17 residues. The V segment lost 2 bases and the J segment 1 base; nucleotides outside the gene matches: 7. This chain's CDR3 is CARSFPPSGESYNEQFF. In DNA form, the CDR3 reads TGTGCCAGAAGCTTCCCCCCTAGCGGGGAATCCTACAATGAGCAGTTCTTC.

The CDR3 protein is CASSLGWAEQYF. The CDR3 DNA follows: TGTGCCAGCAGCTTAGGGTGGGCCGAGCAGTACTTC. The chain joins TRBV7-2 to TRBJ2-7; D is ambiguous. Germline-derived CDR1 and CDR2 are SGHTA and FQGNSA. With 1 base removed from V and 6 bases from J, the gap between germline ends came to 7 bases. The CDR3 loop spans 12 amino acids.

The genes are TRBV7-2 and TRBJ1-1; D remains unclear. Trimming removed 1 base at V and 5 bases at J, with 8 bases between. This CDR3 contains 13 residues. The germline V gene encodes CDR1 SGHTA and CDR2 FQGNSA. CDR3 sequence: CASSLEVRTEAFF. The DNA of the CDR3 is TGTGCCAGCAGCTTAGAGGTTCGGACTGAAGCTTTCTTT.

This chain uses TRBV29-1 with TRBJ2-3; D uncertain. CDR3 size: 11 residues. V was pared by 6 bases and J by 6 bases, with 10 bases between. Germline lookup yields CDR1 SQVTM and CDR2 ANQGSEA. CDR3 loop: CSVLMGDTQYF. In nucleotides, the CDR3 is TGCAGCGTACTGATGGGGGATACGCAGTATTTT.

This clonotype was seen a handful of times. J is TRBJ2-1 and V is TRBV27; TRBD1 matches 11 bases. The CDR3 runs 17 residues. Germline CDR1 reads MNHEY; CDR2 reads SMNVEV (reference sequence). V was clipped by 10 bases and J by 3 bases; unmatched bases: 14. The CDR3 coding sequence is TGTGCCACCAGCGGGGACAGGGGGGTTTCTGTCTACAATGAGCAGTTCTTC. This codes for CATSGDRGVSVYNEQFF.

There are a few counts of this clonotype. The V gene is TRBV20-1, the J gene TRBJ2-3, with 13 positions matching TRBD2. CDR1 is DFQATT and CDR2 is SNEGSKA in the germline V gene (reference sequence). The CDR3 is 17 amino acids. After removal of 6 bases from V and 3 bases from J, the junction contained 12 bases not matched to a gene. CDR3 bases: TGCAGTGCCCCCGAACTAGCGGGAGGGCCTGGAACAGATACGCAGTATTTT. Encoded protein: CSAPELAGGPGTDTQYF.

In this sample, this clonotype turned up a few times. The genes are TRBV20-1 and TRBJ2-7; 8 bases fit TRBD2. The germline V gene has CDR1 DFQATT and CDR2 SNEGSKA (reference sequence). The CDR3 has 14 residues. V lost 1 base, J lost 4 bases, and 6 bases stayed unmatched. The CDR3 nucleotides are TGCAGTGCTAGAGGGTCGGGGGGGTCATACGAGCAGTACTTC. Translating gives CSARGSGGSYEQYF.

The chain uses TRBV19 and TRBJ2-3; D remains unclear. The CDR3 runs 13 residues. Trimming left V 7 bases short and J 4 bases short, with 12 bases between. Germline V gene sequence: CDR1 LNHDA, CDR2 SQIVND (reference sequence). In DNA form, the CDR3 reads TGTGCCAGTACCCCAGACGGCGCAGATACGCAGTATTTT. It encodes CASTPDGADTQYF.

This chain connects TRBV19 to TRBJ2-4; tentative D call: TRBD2 (5 bases). This CDR3 contains 12 residues. Per the germline V gene, CDR1 is LNHDA and CDR2 is SQIVND (reference sequence). V was pared by 4 bases and J by 8 bases, with 9 bases between. The CDR3 coding sequence is TGTGCCAGTAGTAGCGAAGCGGACATTCAGTACTTC. Translation gives CASSSEADIQYF.

The chain combines TRBV29-1 with TRBJ2-3; 8 bases fit TRBD1. The CDR3 has 14 residues. J lost 4 bases, V lost 5 bases, and 8 bases had no gene match. Per the germline V gene, CDR1 is SQVTM and CDR2 is ANQGSEA. The CDR3 loop is CSVPQGVYSDTQYF. CDR3 in DNA: TGCAGCGTTCCACAGGGGGTCTACTCAGATACGCAGTATTTT.

This clonotype appeared a few times. The J gene is TRBJ1-2, the V gene TRBV5-5, with D possibly TRBD1 on 6 matching bases. The germline V gene has CDR1 SGHKS and CDR2 YYEKEE (reference sequence). Trimming took off 4 bases at V and 4 bases at J, with 11 bases between the two ends. The CDR3 is 13 amino acids. The DNA for the CDR3 is TGTGCCAGCAGCGACGGACAGTTCTATGGCTACACCTTC. Translated: CASSDGQFYGYTF.

This sequence joins TRBV30 and TRBJ2-4; D unclear. This CDR3 spans 11 amino acids. Trimming removed 3 bases at V and 5 bases at J, with 5 bases between. Germline V gene lookup returns CDR1 GTSNPN and CDR2 SVGIG (reference sequence). CDR3 sequence reads: CAWRTENIQYF. Written as DNA, the CDR3 is TGTGCCTGGAGGACGGAAAACATTCAGTACTTC.

This clonotype is labeled medium-sized. V is TRBV19 and J is TRBJ1-3, with no clear D. The germline V and J ends were trimmed by 3 bases and 8 bases, with 14 bases remaining between them. Germline-derived CDR1 and CDR2 are LNHDA and SQIVND (reference sequence). This CDR3 is built from 14 residues. The CDR3, as DNA: TGTGCCAGTAGTATCACGGGTCCCCAGCACACCATATATTTT. This encodes CASSITGPQHTIYF.

This clonotype has a single count. The chain employs TRBV5-1 and TRBJ2-1; no clear D gene. Germline CDR1 reads SGHRS; CDR2 reads YFSETQ. This CDR3 is built from 16 residues. V shed 2 bases and J shed 8 bases, with 20 bases lying between them. The CDR3 region has the DNA TGCGCCAGCAGCTTAGGCGGTCTAGTCGGTTTGGATGAGCAGTTCTTC. It codes for CASSLGGLVGLDEQFF.